The 4 T cell receptor beta chains below were found in one sample sequenced in a study of T cells after yellow fever vaccination. TCRdb fed the 5' RACE reads into MiXCR, producing one record per CDR3 protein. Seen here are tens of thousands of distinct CDR3 sequences, 6% to 8% observed once, and the top ten hold around 25%. Specimen: PBMCs, either bulk or a sorted T-cell subset (CD4+, CD8+, memory, or dextramer-sorted; not recorded which), collected on the day of the yellow fever booster vaccination. These receptors were obtained from a man under 40 who received the YFV17D yellow fever vaccine.

This clonotype showed up many times. The chain has TRBV9 and TRBJ2-3, with D possibly matching TRBD1 (6 bases). Germline V CDR1 and CDR2: SGDLS, YYNGEE. Trimming shortened V by 0 bases and J by 2 bases, and 7 bases separated the two germline ends. CDR3 size: 14 residues. The CDR3 bases are TGTGCCAGCAGCGTAGACAGGGACACAGATACGCAGTATTTT. Its translation is CASSVDRDTDTQYF. The full variable domain, its missing parts supplied by reference TRBV9 and TRBJ2-3, is DSGVTQTPKHLITATGQRVTLRCSPRSGDLSVYWYQQSLDQGLQFLIQYYNGEERAKGNILERFSAQQFPDLHSELNLSSLELGDSALYFCASSVDRDTDTQYFGPGTRLTVL.

This chain joins TRBV7-2 and TRBJ1-1; D not resolved. The V end was cut by 3 bases, the J end by 0 bases, with 14 bases between. The CDR3 is made up of 16 amino acids. Germline-derived CDR1 and CDR2 are SGHTA and FQGNSA. The CDR3 DNA reads as TGTGCCAGCAGCTTCCAGGCGGGATGGGTGAACACTGAAGCTTTCTTT. Protein sequence: CASSFQAGWVNTEAFF.

A few counts support this clonotype. The chain joins TRBV4-3 to TRBJ2-6, with D hard to call. The CDR3 totals 18 residues. Germline CDR1 and CDR2: LGHNA and YSLEER. The V and J ends lost 1 base and 2 bases respectively, with 15 bases between them. The CDR3 here is CASSQANHYEAGANVLTF. The CDR3 DNA sequence: TGCGCCAGCAGCCAAGCTAATCACTACGAAGCTGGGGCCAACGTCCTGACTTTC.

This clonotype was counted a few times. This chain connects TRBV20-1 to TRBJ2-1; D is unclear. Germline V CDR1 and CDR2: DFQATT, SNEGSKA (reference sequence). V was shortened by 6 bases and J by 0 bases, with 18 bases between the two germline ends. This CDR3 has 16 residues. This CDR3 is CSAADRSTSSYNEQFF. Here the CDR3 DNA reads TGCAGTGCCGCCGACCGCTCCACCAGCTCCTACAATGAGCAGTTCTTC.